One sample yielded the 16 T cell receptor delta chains listed below, sequenced in a study of γδ T cells in repeated Plasmodium falciparum infection. TCRdb applied CATT to the multiplex PCR reads for clone calling. Here the sample spans approximately 50,000 delta-chain clones, roughly 2% being singletons. Flow sorting of PBMC yielded separate Vgamma9/Vdelta2+ and Vdelta2-negative gammadelta T cell populations for bulk repertoire analysis. The sequenced sample consisted of gamma-delta T cells from blood. The receptors derive from a pool of human donors (malaria-infected and uninfected, not separated).

This clone has a count of ten or more. This likely traces to a read error, being one base from a far larger clone. The sample contains more than one DNA sequence encoding this CDR3. This CDR3 reads CALGSRPLLLMVYTDKLIF. The CDR3 coding sequence is TGTGCTCTTGGGTCGCGGCCTCTCCTGTTAATGGTGTACACCGATAAACTCATCTTC. V gene TRDV1 was called; the J gene was not. From germline, CDR1 is TSWWSYY and CDR2 QGS. The length of the CDR3 is 19 residues.

A note on this clone: A far larger clone is a single base away, which makes a read error likely. Other nucleotide sequences from this sample produce the same CDR3. V usage is TRDV1 and J usage is TRDJ1; D is perhaps TRDD3 (6 bases). The CDR3 is 12 residues long. Trimming pared 7 bases from V and 9 bases from J, leaving 15 bases between. The germline CDR1 and CDR2 sequences are TSWWSYY and QGS. The CDR3 coding sequence is TGTGCTCTTGTATCAGTAGATACGGAACTCATCTTT. It yields the protein CALVSVDTELIF.

Of note for this clone: For this DNA, TCRdb reports the protein of a much larger clone, which diverges at residue 13, most likely from a read error; the protein presented here is translated directly from the DNA. The DNA of the CDR3 is TGTGCCTTCACCCTATCGGAGGGGAGAGGGGCTATTAGACTCATCTTT. It is translated as CAFTLSEGRGAIRLIF. The rearrangement joins TRDV3 to TRDJ1; D may be TRDD3 (5 bases). CDR3 length: 16 amino acids. Trimming pared 3 bases from V and 10 bases from J, leaving 30 bases between. The germline V gene has CDR1 TVYSNPD and CDR2 GDNSRS (reference sequence).

This clone was found many times. Just one base apart from a much larger clone, this may be a read error. This specimen includes other DNA sequences encoding the same CDR3. V and J are TRDV1 and TRDJ1, with TRDD3 matching 7 bases. The CDR3 has 22 residues. CDR1 and CDR2 from the germline V gene are TSWWSYY and QGS. CDR3 DNA sequence: TGTGCCCTTGGGGAACTAGTTGCCGCTATTCTGGGGGCTCCGAACCACACCGATAAACTCATCTTT. This codes for CALGELVAAILGAPNHTDKLIF.

This clone was observed a few times. The translation of this DNA and the TCRdb protein of a much larger clone differ at residue 5, probably owing to a read error; the protein shown here is translated from the DNA. V is TRDV1 and J is TRDJ1, with 13 positions matching TRDD3. TCRdb supplies no J gene; here it was assigned by aligning the nucleotide sequence to germline. Looked up from germline, CDR1 is TSWWSYY and CDR2 is QGS. V shed 5 bases and J 2 bases; nucleotides not matched to a gene: 23. The CDR3 sequence is 22 residues long. The CDR3 reads CALGKPPGFILGDTVRTDKLIF. CDR3 in DNA: TGTGCTCTTGGGAAACCCCCGGGATTCATACTGGGGGATACGGTTCGTACCGATAAACTCATCTTT.

Points on this clone: This DNA's translation differs at residue 14 from TCRdb's protein, which comes from a much larger clone; a read error is likely, and the protein shown is translated from the DNA. This chain joins TRDV2 and TRDJ1; D could derive from TRDD2 or TRDD3 (5 bases each). No J segment appears in TCRdb, so it was assigned here by matching the sequence to germline. The germline V gene has CDR1 GEAIGNYY and CDR2 EKD. The CDR3 consists of 25 residues. V dropped 1 base and J dropped 0 bases, with 41 bases sitting between them. The CDR3 DNA is TGTGCCTGTGACACGGGCCTTCTTTCAGGGTCGGGATGTCGCCCCCCAAAGTGGTACACCGATAAACTCATCTTT. The encoded protein is CACDTGLLSGSGCRPPKWYTDKLIF.

As concerns this clone: A far larger clone is only one base removed, so a read error is likely. Additional DNA sequences in this sample encode the identical CDR3. V gene assignment gives TRDV3, but the J gene was left uncalled; no DNA check was done on the table's D call, TRDD3. This CDR3 is 14 amino acids long. Germline CDR1 reads TVYSNPD; CDR2 reads GDNSRS (reference sequence). Written as DNA, the CDR3 is TGTGCCTTCAGGGGGGACACGTACACCGATAAACTTATCTTT. Residues: CAFRGDTYTDKLIF.

This clone showed up just a few times. The mismatch at residue 10 between this DNA's translation and the TCRdb protein of a much larger clone likely reflects a read error; the protein shown is translated from the DNA. The chain has TRDV1 and TRDJ1; 10 bases map to TRDD3. TCRdb gives no J gene; it was assigned here by matching the DNA to germline. Germline V gene lookup returns CDR1 TSWWSYY and CDR2 QGS. The V segment lost 0 bases and the J segment 0 bases; nucleotides outside the gene matches: 19. CDR3 length: 22 amino acids. The CDR3 loop reads CALGELVGLNDLTGGYTDKLIF. CDR3 nucleotides: TGTGCTCTTGGGGAACTAGTTGGCCTGAACGACCTCACTGGGGGATACACCGATAAACTCATCTTT.

Concerning this clone itself: TCRdb has a much larger clone's protein, which differs at residue 10 from the translation of this DNA, likely because of a read error; what is shown is the protein translated from the DNA. The chain uses TRDV1 and TRDJ1; TRDD2 might be the D (7 bases). The J gene comes from matching the DNA to germline here; TCRdb lacks it. Per germline, CDR1 TSWWSYY and CDR2 QGS. V gave up 2 bases and J gave up 3 bases, with 34 bases separating them. The CDR3 is made up of 22 amino acids. The CDR3 reads CALGEAFLSPYWDPPGPDKLIF. As DNA, the CDR3 is TGTGCTCTTGGGGAAGCCTTCCTCTCCCCCTACTGGGACCCCCCAGGTCCCGATAAACTCATCTTT.

Worth noting for this clone: The protein in TCRdb stems from a much larger clone and differs at residue 11 from this DNA's translation, likely a read error; here the protein is translated from the DNA. The chain recombines TRDV1 with TRDJ1, with D possibly being TRDD2 (6 bases). The J gene comes from matching the DNA to germline here; TCRdb lacks it. Trimming stripped 4 bases from V and 0 bases from J, with 30 bases between. The germline CDR1 and CDR2 sequences are TSWWSYY and QGS. CDR3 size: 21 residues. The CDR3 spells CALGGQTPFHGLLMYTDKLIF. The CDR3 DNA reads as TGTGCTCTTGGGGGCCAAACGCCCTTCCATGGGTTGCTGATGTACACCGATAAACTCATCTTT.

This clone was seen at least ten times. A read error is the likely source, as a far larger clone sits one nucleotide away. This same CDR3 is encoded by further DNA sequences in the sample. The DNA of the CDR3 is TGTGCCTGCGACACGGTTTCACTGGGGGCTACGGGAGACGATAAACTCATCTTT. Translation: CACDTVSLGATGDDKLIF. The chain employs TRDV2 and TRDJ1, with 8 bases aligning to TRDD3. This CDR3 is built from 18 residues. Germline CDR1 reads GEAIGNYY; CDR2 reads EKD.

This clone was counted between two and nine times. TCRdb shows a much larger clone's protein in place of this DNA's translation, and the two differ at residue 13, likely through a read error; the protein shown is translated from the DNA. The chain recombines TRDV1 with TRDJ1; the D gene could be TRDD2 or TRDD3 (6 bases each). The J gene was missing in TCRdb and was found by matching the end of the DNA to germline. The V gene's germline CDR1 is TSWWSYY and CDR2 QGS. The length of the CDR3 is 22 residues. V gave up 4 bases and J gave up 0 bases, with 33 bases separating them. CDR3 residues: CALGARAFPRRTRGSYTDKLIF. Written as DNA, the CDR3 is TGTGCTCTTGGGGCCCGGGCCTTCCCAAGACGTACTAGGGGATCGTACACCGATAAACTCATCTTT.

This clone was seen more than once but under ten times. TCRdb assigns this DNA the protein of a much larger clone, which departs from its translation at residue 21; this likely reflects a read error, and the protein shown comes from translating the DNA. CDR3 sequence (DNA): TGTGCTCTTGGGGAACCGTCCACCTTTTTTCCTCTTGGGGGATACTTTTACACCGATAAACCCATCTTT. Translation gives CALGEPSTFFPLGGYFYTDKPIF. The J gene has no call, while the V gene is TRDV1; the tabulated D call, TRDD3, remains unverified against the DNA. Germline V gene data show CDR1 as TSWWSYY and CDR2 as QGS. This CDR3 contains 23 residues.

In regard to this clone: The TCRdb protein comes from a much larger clone and disagrees with this DNA's translation at residue 5, likely due to a read error; the protein given here is derived from the DNA. This rearrangement joins TRDV2 to TRDJ1; 12 bases are a match to TRDD3. TCRdb supplies no J gene; here it was assigned by aligning the nucleotide sequence to germline. Trimming at V came to 3 bases and at J to 0 bases, leaving 28 bases not matched to a gene. The CDR3 consists of 24 residues. Germline V CDR1 and CDR2: GEAIGNYY, EKD. Here the CDR3 reads CACDPLPGGYADAQPKLYTDKLIF. CDR3 DNA sequence: TGTGCCTGTGACCCTCTTCCTGGGGGATACGCGGATGCACAACCCAAATTGTACACCGATAAACTCATCTTT.

This clone was detected a few times. A read error likely explains why the TCRdb protein, taken from a much larger clone, differs from this DNA's translation at residue 3; the protein shown is translated from the DNA. The rearrangement links TRDV1 to TRDJ1; tentative D call: TRDD3 (6 bases). TCRdb lists no J gene, so it was determined here by aligning the DNA to germline. The CDR3 spans 21 residues. The germline V gene has CDR1 TSWWSYY and CDR2 QGS. As DNA, the CDR3 is TGTGCTCCTGGGGAACCCCGCTTGGCTACGTTTGGATACTTCTACACCGATAAACTCATCTTT. Amino acid sequence: CAPGEPRLATFGYFYTDKLIF.

This clone has more than one count but fewer than ten. The protein that TCRdb holds for this DNA derives from a much larger clone and differs from the translated DNA at residue 5, which likely indicates a read error; the protein shown here is translated from the DNA. This chain connects TRDV1 to TRDJ1, with TRDD3 matching over 9 bases. V was clipped by 3 bases and J by 1 base; unmatched bases: 18. The germline V gene encodes CDR1 TSWWSYY and CDR2 QGS. The CDR3 has 20 residues. The CDR3: CALGDGLYWGKAGSTDKLIF. The CDR3 DNA follows: TGTGCTCTTGGGGACGGCCTGTACTGGGGGAAGGCTGGGTCCACCGATAAACTCATCTTT.